The 23 T cell receptor beta chains listed next were all sequenced from one sample in a study of T cell repertoires in aging, cancer and after chemotherapy. A mixed TRB-A/B primer pool amplified rearranged TRB by multiplex touch-down PCR. TCRdb redid the calling of the multiplex PCR reads with MiXCR, one entry per CDR3 protein. This sample has 5,800 or so distinct CDR3 sequences, with less than 25% found just once. The template was genomic DNA from peripheral blood, not RNA. Sequenced input: blood. The receptors here all came from a human donor in good health.

This clonotype ranks as medium-sized. The chain joins TRBV6-5 to TRBJ2-1; D gene unclear. Germline assignment: CDR1 MNHEY and CDR2 SVGAGI. V lost 0 bases to trimming and J lost 5 bases, with 14 bases between them. CDR3 length: 16 amino acids. CDR3 residues: CASSYSSLSLNNEQFF. The CDR3 DNA follows: TGTGCCAGCAGTTACTCGAGCTTGAGTCTCAACAATGAGCAGTTCTTC.

This clonotype has ten or more counts. The chain recombines TRBV20-1 with TRBJ2-1; 10 positions match TRBD2. V shed 3 bases, J shed 4 bases, and the junction held 6 bases outside the gene matches. CDR1 is DFQATT and CDR2 is SNEGSKA in the germline V gene (reference sequence). The CDR3 contains 15 residues. CDR3 DNA: TGCAGTGCTAGGAGTACTAGCGGGGTGTACAATGAGCAGTTCTTC. Residues: CSARSTSGVYNEQFF.

By frequency in the sample, this clonotype is medium-sized. The J gene is TRBJ1-5, the V gene TRBV6-5; D ambiguous. The CDR3 spans 13 residues. Trimming left V 4 bases short and J 3 bases short, with 7 bases between. The germline V gene has CDR1 MNHEY and CDR2 SVGAGI. CDR3 in DNA: TGTGCCAGCAGTTCGGACGTCAATCAGCCCCAGCATTTT. Amino acid sequence: CASSSDVNQPQHF.

In regard to this clonotype: This may be a read error: a much more frequent sequence differs by one nucleotide. V gene TRBV7-2 combines with J gene TRBJ2-7; the match to TRBD2 covers 8 bases. The CDR3 contains 14 residues. The germline V gene has CDR1 SGHTA and CDR2 FQGNSA. V shed 3 bases, J shed 3 bases, and the junction held 4 bases outside the gene matches. The CDR3: CASSFIAGNYEQYV. CDR3 nucleotides: TGTGCCAGCAGCTTCATAGCGGGGAACTACGAGCAGTACGTC.

The rearrangement joins TRBV20-1 to TRBJ2-5; no reliable D call. The length of the CDR3 is 16 residues. CDR1 and CDR2 from the germline V gene are DFQATT and SNEGSKA (reference sequence). The germline V and J ends were trimmed by 4 bases and 1 base, with 19 bases remaining between them. The chain's CDR3 is CSAIALVFSIQETQYF. The CDR3 DNA reads as TGCAGTGCTATAGCCCTAGTGTTCAGTATCCAAGAGACCCAGTACTTC.

Only a few counts were recorded for this clonotype. This chain joins TRBV5-6 and TRBJ2-2; TRBD1 agrees at 11 bases. CDR3 size: 19 residues. Per germline, CDR1 SGHDT and CDR2 YYEEEE. V lost 0 bases, J lost 7 bases, and 14 bases stayed unmatched. In DNA, the CDR3 is TGTGCCAGCAGCTTGGAATGGAGAGGGGACAGGGGGTCTGGCGGGGAGCTGTTTTTT. Its translation is CASSLEWRGDRGSGGELFF.

With regard to this clonotype: A read error may explain this, as a much larger clone is one base away. This chain connects TRBV6-5 to TRBJ2-7, with 9 bases identical to TRBD2. This CDR3 has 16 residues. Germline loops: CDR1 MNHEY, CDR2 SVGAGI. The V and J ends lost 6 bases and 2 bases, in that order; junction bases with no gene match: 11. The CDR3 loop is CASRETLAGVTYEQYF. The CDR3 DNA reads as TGTGCCAGCAGGGAAACCTTAGCGGGAGTTACCTACGAGCAGTACTTC.

The CDR3 DNA reads as TGCGCCAGCAGCTTAGAGTACCCGACTTACAATGAGCAGTTCTTC. It encodes CASSLEYPTYNEQFF. The gene calls are TRBV5-1 and TRBJ2-1; no reliable D call. Per the germline V gene, CDR1 is SGHRS and CDR2 is YFSETQ. Between the trimmed V and J ends, which lost 2 bases and 4 bases, there was a span of 13 bases. This CDR3 region has 15 residues.

The gene calls are TRBV6-6 and TRBJ1-2; perhaps TRBD1 as D (5 bases). With 0 bases removed from V and 8 bases from J, the gap between germline ends came to 13 bases. CDR1 is MNHNY and CDR2 is SVGAGI in the germline V gene (reference sequence). The CDR3 consists of 14 residues. The CDR3 reads CASSYSGGEWGYTF. CDR3 nucleotides: TGTGCCAGCAGTTACTCGGGGGGGGAATGGGGCTACACCTTC.

V and J are TRBV5-6 and TRBJ1-2, with D possibly TRBD1 on 6 matching bases. CDR3 size: 16 residues. V was pared by 2 bases and J by 5 bases, with 19 bases between. Germline V gene lookup returns CDR1 SGHDT and CDR2 YYEEEE. The CDR3 loop reads CASSFSVGGAGYGYTF. CDR3 in DNA: TGTGCCAGCAGCTTTTCCGTGGGGGGCGCTGGGTATGGCTACACCTTC.

By sample share, this clonotype is medium-sized (0.01 to 0.1%). The chain couples TRBV7-9 to TRBJ2-3, with 7 nucleotides matching TRBD2. Germline V gives CDR1 SEHNR, CDR2 FQNEAQ (reference sequence). Trimming took 2 bases from V and 3 from J; bases not matched to a gene: 8. The CDR3 spans 16 residues. The CDR3 loop reads CASSLSGGGTTDTQYF. The CDR3 DNA follows: TGTGCCAGCAGCTTAAGCGGCGGGGGAACGACAGATACGCAGTATTTT.

By its share, this clonotype is medium-sized. The V and J genes are TRBV20-1 and TRBJ1-1, with a weak D call TRBD1 (5 bases). With 4 bases removed from V and 2 bases from J, the gap between germline ends came to 14 bases. The CDR3 extends over 14 amino acids. CDR1 DFQATT and CDR2 SNEGSKA come from the germline V gene (reference sequence). The CDR3 loop is CSATKRQKNTEAFF. The CDR3, as DNA: TGCAGTGCTACCAAAAGACAGAAAAACACTGAAGCTTTCTTT.

This clonotype is termed medium-sized. The genes are TRBV7-9 and TRBJ1-3; tentatively, D is TRBD1 (5 bases). The CDR3 extends over 15 amino acids. Germline loops: CDR1 SEHNR, CDR2 FQNEAQ (reference sequence). V was shortened by 5 bases and J by 2 bases, with 13 bases between the two germline ends. As DNA, the CDR3 is TGTGCCAGCAGCCCCGTCGGGGGGACTGGAAACACCATATATTTT. This translates into CASSPVGGTGNTIYF.

By share, this clonotype counts as medium-sized (0.01 to 0.1%). This chain uses TRBV6-1 with TRBJ2-1, with D possibly TRBD1 on 6 matching bases. This CDR3 region has 15 residues. Trimming removed 6 bases at V and 0 bases at J, with 12 bases between. Germline CDR1 reads MNHNS; CDR2 reads SASEGT. The CDR3 sequence: CASRATGSSYNEQFF. DNA for the CDR3: TGTGCCAGCAGAGCTACAGGGAGCTCCTACAATGAGCAGTTCTTC.

This clonotype has a handful of counts. The V call is TRBV2, the J call TRBJ1-5, with D hard to call. The germline gives CDR1 SNHLY, CDR2 FYNNEI. The CDR3 loop spans 15 amino acids. Deletions cut 3 bases from V and 0 bases from J, with 9 bases between. This CDR3 is CASSEATYSNQPQHF. CDR3 nucleotides: TGTGCCAGCAGTGAGGCCACCTATAGCAATCAGCCCCAGCATTTT. Looking up the rest from reference TRBV2 and TRBJ1-5 gives the full variable domain: EPEVTQTPSHQVTQMGQEVILRCVPISNHLYFYWYRQILGQKVEFLVSFYNNEISEKSEIFDDQFSVERPDGSNFTLKIRSTKLEDSAMYFCASSEATYSNQPQHFGDGTRLSIL.

The chain couples TRBV12-3 or TRBV12-4 to TRBJ1-5, with D possibly being TRBD1 (6 bases). Trimming cost V 6 bases and J 7 bases, with 16 bases left between them. The CDR3 has 14 amino acids. DNA of the CDR3: TGTGCCAGCAGCCCACAGGGTTTGAACCAGCCCCAGCATTTT. Protein sequence: CASSPQGLNQPQHF.

By sample share, this clonotype is medium-sized. The chain employs TRBV18 and TRBJ1-3, with D possibly TRBD1 on 5 matching bases. From germline, CDR1 is KGHSH and CDR2 LQKENI. V was cut by 4 bases and J by 0 bases, with 10 bases left in between. The CDR3 extends over 15 amino acids. The CDR3 DNA is TGTGCCAGCTCACGAGGGACGGCCTCTGGAAACACCATATATTTT. This codes for CASSRGTASGNTIYF.

The table lists this clonotype with many counts. The chain links TRBV5-1 to TRBJ2-2; D not certain. V was trimmed by 0 bases and J by 2 bases, leaving 8 bases between them. The CDR3 contains 15 residues. CDR1 is SGHRS and CDR2 is YFSETQ in the germline V gene. DNA of the CDR3: TGCGCCAGCAGCTTGGCCGAAACTAACACCGGGGAGCTGTTTTTT. This sequence encodes CASSLAETNTGELFF.

The genes are TRBV4-2 and TRBJ2-6; 9 bases align to TRBD1. The CDR3 sequence is 19 residues long. V gave up 4 bases and J gave up 2 bases; unmatched junction bases: 12. CDR1 LGHNA and CDR2 YNFKEQ come from the germline V gene. CDR3 amino acids: CASSLSRTGVTPGANVLTF. The CDR3 region has the DNA TGTGCCAGCAGCCTTTCTCGGACAGGGGTGACCCCTGGGGCCAACGTCCTGACTTTC.

This clonotype was picked up many times. This chain links TRBV6-1 with TRBJ2-1; 8 bases match TRBD2. CDR1 and CDR2 from the germline V gene are MNHNS and SASEGT. Trimming removed 7 bases from V and 0 bases from J; junction bases left unmatched: 5. CDR3 length: 15 amino acids. The chain's CDR3 is CASNSGTSSYNEQFF. The CDR3 nucleotides read TGTGCCAGCAATTCCGGGACTAGCTCCTACAATGAGCAGTTCTTC.

This clonotype is medium-sized within its sample. The chain has TRBV30 and TRBJ1-1, with a possible D match to TRBD1 (6 bases). CDR3 length: 14 amino acids. The germline V gene encodes CDR1 GTSNPN and CDR2 SVGIG (reference sequence). V lost 4 bases and J 4 bases, leaving 16 bases between the germline ends. CDR3 nucleotide sequence: TGTGCCTGGACCTCCGGGGGCCGGGGCACTGAAGCTTTCTTT. The encoded protein is CAWTSGGRGTEAFF.

This clonotype was seen a single time. The rearrangement joins TRBV30 to TRBJ1-2; TRBD1 matches 9 bases. This CDR3 is built from 14 residues. Germline V gene sequence: CDR1 GTSNPN, CDR2 SVGIG (reference sequence). Trimming cost V 6 bases and J 6 bases; bases outside gene matches: 11. CDR3 loop: CACPGQGEEDGYTF. In DNA form, the CDR3 reads TGTGCCTGCCCGGGACAGGGAGAGGAAGATGGCTACACCTTC.

Comment on this clonotype: This may arise from a read error, as a much more abundant clone is one base away. V gene TRBV12-3 or TRBV12-4 combines with J gene TRBJ2-2; 9 bases agree with TRBD2. The length of the CDR3 is 13 residues. The chain's CDR3 is CAAGREGPGKLFF. Written as DNA, the CDR3 is TGTGCGGCAGGGCGGGAGGGCCCCGGGAAGCTGTTTTTT.